The 9 T cell receptor beta chains in this list originate from one sample, sequenced in a study of blood T cell repertoires in COVID-19. TCRdb's table, derived via immunoSEQ multiplex PCR, lists solely in-frame clones and lacks some. The profile shows about 280,000 clones, 70% to 90% of them singletons. The sequencing input was peripheral blood. The receptors stem from a man between 18 and 35 years old with active or convalescent COVID-19.

This sequence joins TRBV9 and TRBJ1-2, with 11 bases identical to TRBD1. The CDR3 runs to 20 residues. Germline trimming cut 2 bases from V and 7 bases from J; bases unmatched to any gene: 22. From germline, CDR1 is SGDLS and CDR2 YYNGEE. CDR3 loop: CASSVLVDAPRTGGESGYTF. CDR3 bases: TGTGCCAGCAGCGTCTTAGTAGACGCACCGCGGACAGGGGGCGAGAGTGGCTACACCTTC.

This clone has only a few counts. The chain carries TRBV19 and TRBJ2-3, with TRBD1 matching 8 bases. V lost 3 bases, J lost 1 base, and 6 bases stayed unmatched. This CDR3 is 16 amino acids long. The germline CDR1 and CDR2 sequences are LNHDA and SQIVND (reference sequence). The CDR3 reads CASSILQGQGTDTQYF. CDR3 coding DNA: TGTGCCAGTAGTATCCTCCAGGGACAGGGCACAGATACGCAGTATTTT.

V is TRBV21-1 and J is TRBJ2-3; no DNA check was done on the table's D call, TRBD2. TRBV21-1 is shown as a pseudogene. The CDR3 is 17 amino acids. The CDR3 nucleotides read TGTGCCAGCAGCAAAGCCAGTAGCGGGGGCCACACAGATACGCAGTATTTT. This gives the protein CASSKASSGGHTDTQYF.

The chain carries TRBV6-5 and TRBJ1-2; D gene uncertain. CDR3 length: 13 amino acids. Looked up from germline, CDR1 is MNHEY and CDR2 is SVGAGI. The V end lost 6 bases, the J end lost 9 bases, and 17 bases lay between the germline ends. CDR3 nucleotide sequence: TGTGCCAGCAGCAGAGGCTCCTCTCCACGCTACACCTTC. This gives the protein CASSRGSSPRYTF.

The chain joins TRBV2 to TRBJ1-1; weak D call: TRBD1 (6 bases). V dropped 2 bases and J dropped 8 bases, with 12 bases sitting between them. CDR3 length equals 13 residues. The germline V gene encodes CDR1 SNHLY and CDR2 FYNNEI. CDR3 loop: CASSELGGGEAFF. The CDR3 DNA follows: TGTGCCAGCAGTGAACTGGGTGGGGGCGAAGCTTTCTTT.

This clone occurred once. CDR3 sequence reads: CASSPGGVANTEAFF. DNA of the CDR3: TGTGCCAGCAGCCCCGGCGGGGTGGCGAACACTGAAGCTTTCTTT. V and J are TRBV3-1 (or the pseudogene TRBV3-2) and TRBJ1-1; no clear D. Trimming shortened V by 4 bases and J by 1 base, and 13 bases separated the two germline ends. The CDR3 covers 15 residues. Germline CDR1 LGHDT, CDR2 YNNKEL (reference sequence).

This rearrangement joins TRBV6-5 to TRBJ1-6, with a tentative D call TRBD1 (6 bases). The germline V and J ends were trimmed by 6 bases and 3 bases, with 12 bases remaining between them. The CDR3 contains 15 residues. CDR1 is MNHEY and CDR2 is SVGAGI in the germline V gene. The CDR3 coding sequence is TGTGCCAGCAGAGAGGGACATCGCTATAATTCACCCCTCCACTTT. It specifies CASREGHRYNSPLHF.

The genes are TRBV27 and TRBJ1-5; a weak D match, TRBD1 (6 bases). This CDR3 has 14 residues. From germline, CDR1 is MNHEY and CDR2 SMNVEV (reference sequence). V was clipped by 0 bases and J by 5 bases, with 8 bases between them. CDR3 bases: TGTGCCAGCAGTTTATCGGGGGCCGATCAGCCCCAGCATTTT. Encoded protein: CASSLSGADQPQHF.

This clone is a singleton in its sample. V usage is TRBV19 and J usage is TRBJ2-1, with TRBD2 as a possible D gene (6 bases). This CDR3 region has 14 residues. Germline V gene data show CDR1 as LNHDA and CDR2 as SQIVND (reference sequence). V lost 7 bases to trimming and J lost 6 bases, with 16 bases between them. The chain's CDR3 is CASKPGTGTNEQFF. The DNA for the CDR3 is TGTGCCAGTAAACCCGGGACTGGAACCAATGAGCAGTTCTTC.